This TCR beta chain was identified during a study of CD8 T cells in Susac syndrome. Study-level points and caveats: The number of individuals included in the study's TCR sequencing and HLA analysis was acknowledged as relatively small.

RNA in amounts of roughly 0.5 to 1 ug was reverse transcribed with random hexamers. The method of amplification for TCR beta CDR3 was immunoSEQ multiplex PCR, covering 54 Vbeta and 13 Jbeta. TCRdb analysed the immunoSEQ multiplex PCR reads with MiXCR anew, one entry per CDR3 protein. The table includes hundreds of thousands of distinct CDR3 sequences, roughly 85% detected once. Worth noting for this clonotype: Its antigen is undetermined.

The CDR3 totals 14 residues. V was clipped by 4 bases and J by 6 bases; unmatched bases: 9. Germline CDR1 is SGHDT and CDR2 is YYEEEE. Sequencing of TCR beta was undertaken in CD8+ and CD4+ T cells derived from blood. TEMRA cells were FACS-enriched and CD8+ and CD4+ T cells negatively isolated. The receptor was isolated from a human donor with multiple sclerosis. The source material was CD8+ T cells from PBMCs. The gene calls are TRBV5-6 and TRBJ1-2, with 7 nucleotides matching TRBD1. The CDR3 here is CASSPTTGEDGYTF. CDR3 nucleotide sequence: TGTGCCAGCAGCCCAACCACAGGGGAGGATGGCTACACCTTC.